What follows describes a single T cell receptor (beta chain). The source of the sample is a study of radiotherapy plus CTLA-4 blockade in lung cancer. As for the study in general: For about 18% of patients, objective responses occurred, and roughly 30% had disease control.

CDR1 and CDR2 from the germline V gene are SNHLY and FYNNEI. The CDR3 extends over 16 amino acids. V gave up 8 bases and J gave up 4 bases; unmatched junction bases: 14. The study treated chemo-refractory metastatic non-small-cell lung cancer patients with focal radiation plus ipilimumab CTLA-4 blockade. This table comes from immunoSEQ multiplex PCR, and its TCRdb copy is limited to in-frame clones, with some not included. The sample contains some 96,000 clones, almost 90% of which appear only once. J is TRBJ1-5 and V is TRBV2, with 7 bases that match TRBD1. The clonotype originates from a human donor with non-small cell lung cancer that progressed on radiotherapy plus ipilimumab. The sequencing here drew on peripheral blood, taken from a patient treated with radiotherapy plus ipilimumab. CDR3 sequence: CASGETGRGPNQPQHF. CDR3 sequence (DNA): TGTGCCAGCGGAGAAACCGGGAGGGGGCCAAATCAGCCCCAGCATTTT.